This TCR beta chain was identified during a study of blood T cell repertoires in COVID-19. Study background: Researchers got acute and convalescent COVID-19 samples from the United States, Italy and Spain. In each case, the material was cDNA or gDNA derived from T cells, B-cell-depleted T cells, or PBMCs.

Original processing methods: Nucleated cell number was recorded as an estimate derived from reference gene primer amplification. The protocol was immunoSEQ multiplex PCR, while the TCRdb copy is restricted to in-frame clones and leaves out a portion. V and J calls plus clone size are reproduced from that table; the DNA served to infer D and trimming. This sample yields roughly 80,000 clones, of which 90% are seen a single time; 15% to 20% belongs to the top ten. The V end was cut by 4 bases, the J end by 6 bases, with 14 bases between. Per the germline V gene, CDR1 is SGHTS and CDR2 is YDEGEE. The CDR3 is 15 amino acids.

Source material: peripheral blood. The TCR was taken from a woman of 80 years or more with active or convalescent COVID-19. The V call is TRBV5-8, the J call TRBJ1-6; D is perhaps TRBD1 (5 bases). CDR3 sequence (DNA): TGTGCCAGCAGCCTATCCGGGACTGCTAATTCACCCCTCCACTTT. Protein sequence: CASSLSGTANSPLHF.